Each of the 27 T cell receptor beta chains below was sequenced from the same sample in a study of shared clonotypes between healthy human individuals (dated by TCRdb to the early 2020s). To prepare the library, the immunoSEQ multiplex PCR assay was applied. The table comes from immuneACCESS by way of TCRdb, which keeps in-frame sequences with V and J called. Part of the clones is missing from these tables; in studies checked, under half for an unresolved V gene and the rest for unknown reasons. This sample lists about 2 million clones; roughly 96% were detected once. Roughly 0.13% of the sample is held by the ten biggest clonotypes. The sequenced sample was naive CD4+ T cells sorted from blood. The cell subset or site label, as the study defines it: CD45RA+ positively selected. Receptors originate from a man between 18 and 35 years old in good health.

In the case of this clone: One base away lies a much larger clone, so this may be a sequencing read error. The V gene is TRBV7-9, the J gene TRBJ2-7; D gene ambiguous. The germline V gene encodes CDR1 SEHNR and CDR2 FQNEAQ (reference sequence). The length of the CDR3 is 10 residues. The ends were cut back, 4 bases at V and 4 bases at J, with 2 bases in the middle. The CDR3 DNA is TGTGCCAGCAGCTCGTACGAGCAGTACTTC. Its protein is CASSSYEQYF. Full variable domain (missing parts from reference TRBV7-9 and TRBJ2-7): DTGVSQNPRHKITKRGQNVTFRCDPISEHNRLYWYRQTLGQGPEFLTYFQNEAQLEKSRLLSDRFSAERPKGSFSTLEIQRTEQGDSAMYLCASSSYEQYFGPGTRLTVT.

The chain recombines TRBV10-2 with TRBJ2-2; 9 nucleotides match TRBD2. The trim removed 3 bases at V and 3 bases at J, leaving 8 bases unmatched. CDR3 length: 17 amino acids. CDR1 and CDR2 from the germline V gene are WSHSY and SAAADI. The CDR3 DNA is TGCGCCAGCAGTGATCCTTCTAGCGGGATCGACACCGGGGAGCTGTTTTTT. It specifies CASSDPSSGIDTGELFF.

V usage is TRBV11-2 and J usage is TRBJ1-6; D perhaps matches TRBD1 (5 bases). The germline V gene encodes CDR1 SGHAT and CDR2 FQNNGV. The CDR3 spans 15 residues. Trimming stripped 5 bases from V and 9 bases from J, with 17 bases between. CDR3 protein: CASSPSTGGGSPLHF. As DNA, the CDR3 is TGTGCCAGCAGCCCCTCCACAGGCGGTGGTTCACCCCTCCACTTT.

This chain connects TRBV25-1 to TRBJ1-5, with D possibly TRBD1 on 5 matching bases. The V gene's germline CDR1 is MGHDK and CDR2 SYGVNS. V shed 2 bases and J shed 10 bases, with 18 bases lying between them. There are 15 residues in the CDR3. The CDR3 bases are TGTGCCAGCAGTGAAGGACACGGGGCGCCTACTCCCCAGCATTTT. It specifies CASSEGHGAPTPQHF.

This chain connects TRBV30 to TRBJ1-4; no reliable D call. CDR1 and CDR2 from the germline V gene are GTSNPN and SVGIG (reference sequence). V was trimmed by 4 bases and J by 5 bases, leaving 5 bases between them. The CDR3 runs 11 residues. This CDR3 reads CAWKQNEKLFF. DNA of the CDR3: TGTGCCTGGAAACAGAATGAAAAACTGTTTTTT.

The chain has TRBV27 and TRBJ2-7; D unclear. Germline V gene sequence: CDR1 MNHEY, CDR2 SMNVEV (reference sequence). Trimming pared 5 bases from V and 11 bases from J, leaving 16 bases between. The CDR3 spans 12 residues. For the CDR3, the DNA is TGTGCCAGCAGTCGAGTTATTTCGGCGAAGTACTTC. It is translated as CASSRVISAKYF.

The chain recombines TRBV21-1 with TRBJ1-1; TRBD1, the table's D call, was not compared with the DNA. TRBV21-1 is recorded as a pseudogene. The CDR3 sequence is 14 residues long. The CDR3 DNA is TGTGCCAGATGTCCAGGTGGGTTGAACACTGAAGCTTTCTTT. Its translation is CARCPGGLNTEAFF.

This clone has just one count. This CDR3 reads CASSQVRLAAPQETQYF. The CDR3 nucleotides read TGCGCCAGCAGCCAAGTGAGGCTAGCGGCGCCCCAAGAGACCCAGTACTTC. V and J are TRBV4-3 and TRBJ2-5, with TRBD2 matching over 7 bases. Trimming at V came to 1 base and at J to 1 base, leaving 9 bases not matched to a gene. Looked up from germline, CDR1 is LGHNA and CDR2 is YSLEER. The CDR3 has 17 residues.

The V gene is TRBV18, the J gene TRBJ2-2; TRBD2 matches at 7 bases. The V gene's germline CDR1 is KGHSH and CDR2 LQKENI. The CDR3 spans 16 residues. V was pared by 3 bases and J by 2 bases, with 6 bases of the junction left unmatched. The CDR3 DNA follows: TGTGCCAGCTCACCCCGCGTAGCGGGTAACACCGGGGAGCTGTTTTTT. Translation: CASSPRVAGNTGELFF. The full variable domain, in which reference TRBV18 and TRBJ2-2 provide the parts outside the CDR3, is NAGVMQNPRHLVRRRGQEARLRCSPMKGHSHVYWYRQLPEEGLKFMVYLQKENIIDESGMPKERFSAEFPKEGPSILRIQQVVRGDSAAYFCASSPRVAGNTGELFFGEGSRLTVL.

This chain joins TRBV7-2 and TRBJ2-7; maybe TRBD2 (5 bases). Trimming pared 1 base from V and 5 bases from J, leaving 15 bases between. Looked up from germline, CDR1 is SGHTA and CDR2 is FQGNSA. The CDR3 length is 15 residues. The CDR3 spells CASSLDPGLKHEQYF. In nucleotides, the CDR3 is TGTGCCAGCAGCTTAGACCCAGGACTTAAGCACGAGCAGTACTTC.

This sequence joins TRBV7-9 and TRBJ2-5; D perhaps matches TRBD1 (6 bases). The CDR3 spans 15 residues. Trimming left V 5 bases short and J 3 bases short, with 16 bases between. Germline CDR1 and CDR2: SEHNR and FQNEAQ (reference sequence). The CDR3 DNA reads as TGTGCCAGCAGCACCCCGGCAGGGGCAGAAGAGACCCAGTACTTC. Amino acids: CASSTPAGAEETQYF.

Notes on this clone: This CDR3 is also generated by other DNA sequences in the sample. Here the CDR3 DNA reads TGCGCCAGCCGACAGGGGACTAGCACAGATACGCAGTATTTT. Amino acids: CASRQGTSTDTQYF. The chain links TRBV5-1 to TRBJ2-3, with 8 bases lining up with TRBD1. This CDR3 is built from 14 residues. Germline CDR1 is SGHRS and CDR2 is YFSETQ. Trimming removed 7 bases from V and 0 bases from J; junction bases left unmatched: 4.

This rearrangement joins TRBV12-2 to TRBJ1-4; TRBD1, as called in the table, went unchecked against the DNA. TRBV12-2 is an annotated pseudogene. The CDR3 consists of 16 residues. CDR3 loop: CASRLVGVSTNEKLFF. CDR3 DNA sequence: TGTGCAAGTCGCTTAGTAGGGGTCTCAACTAATGAAAAACTGTTTTTT.

The chain joins TRBV7-2 to TRBJ2-3; 9 bases align to TRBD2. The germline V gene encodes CDR1 SGHTA and CDR2 FQGNSA. The CDR3 has 17 amino acids. J gave up 8 bases and V 5 bases, and 17 bases lay outside the gene matches. CDR3 DNA: TGTGCCAGCAGCCTAGTGGTCCTAGCGGGACATGAGGTTACGCAGTATTTT. Its protein product is CASSLVVLAGHEVTQYF.

The chain is built from TRBV7-8 and TRBJ2-7; 7 bases fit TRBD2. J lost 3 bases, V lost 2 bases, and 19 bases had no gene match. This CDR3 region has 19 residues. Germline CDR1 reads SGHVS; CDR2 reads FQNEAQ. Here the CDR3 DNA reads TGTGCCAGCAGCTTACCGTTTCCGGGAGGCAGCAGAGGAGACTACGAGCAGTACTTC. Protein product: CASSLPFPGGSRGDYEQYF.

The chain joins TRBV19 to TRBJ2-7; the D gene is possibly TRBD1 (6 bases). The CDR3 sequence is 12 residues long. Looked up from germline, CDR1 is LNHDA and CDR2 is SQIVND (reference sequence). With 4 bases removed from V and 13 bases from J, the gap between germline ends came to 17 bases. The CDR3 DNA follows: TGTGCCAGTAGTACGGACAGTCCCTCGGTTTACTTC. This sequence encodes CASSTDSPSVYF. Drawing the rest from reference TRBV19 and TRBJ2-7, the complete variable domain is DGGITQSPKYLFRKEGQNVTLSCEQNLNHDAMYWYRQDPGQGLRLIYYSQIVNDFQKGDIAEGYSVSREKKESFPLTVTSAQKNPTAFYLCASSTDSPSVYFGPGTRLTVT.

This clone appeared a single time. The rearrangement uses TRBV9 and TRBJ2-3; TRBD2 might be the D (5 bases). Germline V gene data show CDR1 as SGDLS and CDR2 as YYNGEE. Trimming took 4 bases from V and 1 from J, leaving 13 bases between them. The CDR3 runs 15 residues. Here the CDR3 DNA reads TGTGCCAGCAGCCTAGACCCCGGGGGCACAGATACGCAGTATTTT. As protein: CASSLDPGGTDTQYF.

V and J are TRBV10-3 and TRBJ1-1; D gene uncertain. V lost 3 bases, J lost 2 bases, and 13 bases lay in between. The CDR3 length is 15 residues. Germline V gives CDR1 ENHRY, CDR2 SYGVKD. The CDR3 spells CAISDAPRGNTEAFF. The CDR3 DNA reads TGTGCCATCAGTGACGCCCCCCGAGGAAACACTGAAGCTTTCTTT.

V is TRBV7-9 and J is TRBJ2-5, with 8 bases fitting TRBD1. This CDR3 has 14 residues. V trimming: 5 bases; J trimming: 5 bases; junction bases outside the gene matches: 7. Germline loops: CDR1 SEHNR, CDR2 FQNEAQ (reference sequence). The CDR3 protein is CASSPTGERETQYF. Written as DNA, the CDR3 is TGTGCCAGCAGCCCGACAGGGGAACGGGAGACCCAGTACTTC.

The chain uses TRBV6-4 and TRBJ2-4, with D unclear. The CDR3 is 15 residues long. Germline CDR1 MRHNA, CDR2 SNTAGT. The DNA of the CDR3 is TGTTCTGGTGGGCCGGAATTAACGGCCAAAAACATTCAGTACTTC. Its protein product is CSGGPELTAKNIQYF.

J is TRBJ1-6 and V is TRBV4-3; tentative D call: TRBD1 (6 bases). CDR3 size: 14 residues. V lost 5 bases to trimming and J lost 10 bases, with 15 bases between them. Germline V lookup: CDR1 LGHNA, CDR2 YSLEER. For the CDR3, the DNA is TGCGCCAGCAGCTACGCGGGGGCAAAATCACCCCTCCACTTT. Translation gives CASSYAGAKSPLHF.

The V call is TRBV4-1, the J call TRBJ1-6; possible D gene TRBD1, 6 bases. The CDR3 runs to 16 residues. Germline CDR1 and CDR2: MGHRA and YSYEKL. Trimming shortened V by 7 bases and J by 3 bases, and 16 bases separated the two germline ends. CDR3 sequence reads: CASTLAGEGYNSPLHF. CDR3 DNA sequence: TGCGCCAGCACCCTGGCAGGGGAAGGCTATAATTCACCCCTCCACTTT.

The CDR3 region is CASSSQGGGETQYF. As DNA, the CDR3 is TGTGCCAGCAGCTCCCAGGGGGGCGGAGAGACCCAGTACTTC. V is TRBV11-2 and J is TRBJ2-5; the D gene is possibly TRBD1 (7 bases). V was clipped by 4 bases and J by 4 bases, with 13 bases between them. From germline, CDR1 is SGHAT and CDR2 FQNNGV. The CDR3 runs to 14 residues.

This chain uses TRBV6-5 with TRBJ2-2, with D tentatively TRBD2 (5 bases). The germline V gene has CDR1 MNHEY and CDR2 SVGAGI. V shed 5 bases and J shed 6 bases, with 13 bases lying between them. This CDR3 is built from 14 residues. The CDR3 nucleotides read TGTGCCAGCAGTCATTCCTCGGGATCCGGGGAGCTGTTTTTT. Protein product: CASSHSSGSGELFF.

On this clone itself: This sample also contains other DNA sequences that code for the same CDR3. This chain connects TRBV18 to TRBJ2-2; D is perhaps TRBD1 (5 bases). There are 14 residues in the CDR3. Germline assignment: CDR1 KGHSH and CDR2 LQKENI. V was shortened by 2 bases and J by 1 base, with 5 bases between the two germline ends. CDR3 sequence: CASSPGQNTGELFF. The DNA of the CDR3 is TGTGCCAGCTCACCAGGACAGAACACCGGGGAGCTGTTTTTT. The full variable domain, its missing parts supplied by reference TRBV18 and TRBJ2-2, is NAGVMQNPRHLVRRRGQEARLRCSPMKGHSHVYWYRQLPEEGLKFMVYLQKENIIDESGMPKERFSAEFPKEGPSILRIQQVVRGDSAAYFCASSPGQNTGELFFGEGSRLTVL.

V gene TRBV30 combines with J gene TRBJ2-2, with D possibly TRBD1 on 6 matching bases. Germline V gives CDR1 GTSNPN, CDR2 SVGIG (reference sequence). The ends were cut back, 2 bases at V and 4 bases at J, with 17 bases in the middle. There are 16 residues in the CDR3. CDR3 DNA: TGTGCCTGGAGTATCCCCGGGACACCTCTCACCGGGGAGCTGTTTTTT. Its translation is CAWSIPGTPLTGELFF.

The chain has TRBV19 and TRBJ1-6; D perhaps matches TRBD1 (5 bases). V was trimmed by 6 bases and J by 5 bases, leaving 14 bases between them. The CDR3 runs to 15 residues. Germline assignment: CDR1 LNHDA and CDR2 SQIVND (reference sequence). The CDR3 DNA is TGTGCCAGTAGAGTCCGCAAGGGGCATAATTCACCCCTCCACTTT. Its translation: CASRVRKGHNSPLHF.